This TCR beta chain was identified during a study of spatial heterogeneity in lung cancer. This clonotype was counted many times. Time point defined: blood at routine non-recurrence follow-up after resection. The CDR3 length is 11 residues. In germline, CDR1 is SQVTM, CDR2 ANQGSEA. Trimming removed 5 bases at V and 3 bases at J, with 5 bases between. TCRdb processed the 5' RACE reads anew with MiXCR; each CDR3 protein has one entry. The sample includes under 150,000 distinct CDR3 sequences, approximately 11% seen only once; the top ten take approximately 24%. The clonotype originates from a female donor with early-stage non-small cell lung cancer. The source was PBMCs, collected at follow-up. The rearrangement joins TRBV29-1 to TRBJ2-1, with unresolved D. For the CDR3, the DNA is TGCAGCGTTCTTATCTACAATGAGCAGTTCTTC. Translating it yields CSVLIYNEQFF.